The entry below gives a single TCR beta chain sequence along with its context. Its cognate antigen is unknown. A much larger clone lies a single base off, so this may be a read error. Building of the TCR beta libraries involved iRepertoire HTBI primers and Arm-PCR of CDR3 regions. TCRdb used MiXCR to reprocess the multiplex PCR reads, holding one entry per CDR3 protein. Of about 620,000 distinct CDR3 sequences listed, 16% are singletons. The source of the sample is a study of regulatory T cells in long-lasting Graves disease. Study observations and caveats: Rather than thyroid tissue, only peripheral blood underwent study.

Trimming left V 2 bases short and J 4 bases short, with 8 bases between. The CDR3 is made up of 13 amino acids. The V gene's germline CDR1 is SGHAT and CDR2 FQNNGV. Time point indicated: newly diagnosed GD, antithyroid drugs for less than 3 months. RNA from PBMCs was the source of the TCR library. Per American Thyroid Association guidelines, Graves' disease was diagnosed. The same specimen was also included in a second study, on T cells in Graves' hyperthyroidism and ophthalmopathy. That source adds: First-round RT-PCR targeting the TCR CDR3 was performed with the HTBI primer set. Peripheral blood also featured most of the thyroid clonotypes expanded above 0.001.

The chain combines TRBV11-2 with TRBJ2-5; D unresolved. The TCR comes from a woman between 25 and 40 years old with Graves disease. Source: peripheral blood mononuclear cells (PBMCs), taken at new diagnosis, from a patient treated with antithyroid drugs. CDR3 in DNA: TGTGCCAGCAGCTTATCGTTCCCAGAGACCCAGTACTTC. It specifies CASSLSFPETQYF.